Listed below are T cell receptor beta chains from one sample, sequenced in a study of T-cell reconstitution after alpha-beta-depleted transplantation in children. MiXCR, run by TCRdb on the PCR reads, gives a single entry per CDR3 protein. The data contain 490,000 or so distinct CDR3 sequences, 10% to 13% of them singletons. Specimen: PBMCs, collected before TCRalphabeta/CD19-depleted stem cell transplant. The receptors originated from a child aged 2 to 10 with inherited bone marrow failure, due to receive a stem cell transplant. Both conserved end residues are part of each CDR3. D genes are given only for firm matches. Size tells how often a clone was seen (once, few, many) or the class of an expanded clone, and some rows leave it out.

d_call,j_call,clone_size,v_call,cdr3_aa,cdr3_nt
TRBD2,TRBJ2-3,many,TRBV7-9,CASSLSGSGEDTQYF,TGTGCCAGCAGTCTTAGCGGGAGCGGGGAAGATACGCAGTATTTT
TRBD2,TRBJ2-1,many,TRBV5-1,CASTPASGKVEQFF,TGCGCCAGCACCCCGGCTAGCGGTAAGGTTGAGCAGTTCTTC
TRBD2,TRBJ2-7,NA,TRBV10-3,CAISEIGTSSYEQYF,TGTGCCATCAGTGAGATCGGGACTAGCAGTTACGAGCAGTACTTC
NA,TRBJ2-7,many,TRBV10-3,CAIRDVGDYEQYF,TGTGCCATCAGGGACGTTGGGGACTACGAGCAGTACTTC
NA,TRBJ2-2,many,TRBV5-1,CASSLVGGMPRELFF,TGCGCCAGCAGCTTGGTCGGCGGGATGCCCCGGGAGCTGTTTTTT
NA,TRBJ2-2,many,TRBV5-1,CASSLGPLPNTGELFF,TGCGCCAGCAGCTTGGGGCCCCTCCCGAACACCGGGGAGCTGTTTTTT
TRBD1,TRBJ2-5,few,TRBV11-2,CASSLDTGTADETQYF,TGTGCCAGCAGCTTGGATACGGGGACAGCTGATGAGACCCAGTACTTC
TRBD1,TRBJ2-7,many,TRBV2,CASRGRGHEQYF,TGTGCCAGCAGGGGCAGGGGGCACGAGCAGTACTTC
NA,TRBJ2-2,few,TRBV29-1,CSFSSISVGELFF,TGCAGTTTCTCTAGTATTAGTGTCGGGGAGCTGTTTTTT
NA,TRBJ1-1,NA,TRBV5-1,CASSLVGHWNTEAFF,TGCGCCAGCAGCTTGGTGGGACACTGGAACACTGAAGCTTTCTTT
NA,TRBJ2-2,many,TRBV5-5,CASTPPNTGELFF,TGTGCCAGCACCCCGCCCAACACCGGGGAGCTGTTTTTT
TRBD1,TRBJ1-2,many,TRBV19,CASSISGTAYGYTF,TGTGCCAGTAGTATTTCGGGGACAGCCTATGGCTACACCTTC
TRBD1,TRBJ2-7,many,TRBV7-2,CASSRWTGGSYEQYF,TGTGCCAGCAGCCGGTGGACAGGGGGATCCTACGAGCAGTACTTC
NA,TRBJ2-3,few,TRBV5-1,CASSIFGGSTDTQYF,TGCGCCAGCAGCATCTTCGGGGGTAGCACAGATACGCAGTATTTT
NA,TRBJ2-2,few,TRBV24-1,CATSDLKTYGELFF,TGTGCCACCAGTGATTTAAAAACATACGGGGAGCTGTTTTTT
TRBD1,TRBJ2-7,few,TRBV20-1,CSARDRQGWHEQYF,TGCAGTGCTAGAGATCGACAGGGGTGGCACGAGCAGTACTTC
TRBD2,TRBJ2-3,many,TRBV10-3,CAISVNLAGDTQYF,TGTGCCATCAGTGTCAACCTAGCGGGAGATACGCAGTATTTT
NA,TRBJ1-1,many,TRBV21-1,CASSREGSLNTEAFF,TGTGCCAGCAGCAGGGAGGGGAGTCTTAACACTGAAGCTTTCTTT
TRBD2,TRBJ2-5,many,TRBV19,CASSAPGLAGRATQYF,TGTGCCAGTAGTGCCCCGGGACTAGCGGGACGGGCGACCCAGTACTTC